Following are 22 T cell receptor beta chains from one sample sequenced in a study of blood T cells in healthy people across ages. PCR was performed a second time for about 7 to 12 cycles using a sample-barcoded 5' primer and a J-beta primer mix. MiXCR, applied by TCRdb to the 5' RACE reads, yields one record per CDR3 protein. This sample yields roughly 1,100,000 distinct CDR3 sequences, of which approximately 25% are seen a single time; approximately 0.75% belongs to the top ten. The same specimen was also included in a second study, on T cells of mothers and their children.

Sequencing was carried out using blood. These receptors were collected from a girl aged 2 to 9 in good health.

This sequence joins TRBV5-1 and TRBJ1-4; TRBD1 matches 7 bases. This CDR3 comprises 14 residues. Germline V gene lookup returns CDR1 SGHRS and CDR2 YFSETQ. Trimming at V came to 4 bases and at J to 4 bases, leaving 4 bases not matched to a gene. The CDR3 bases are TGCGCCAGCAGCCCGACAGGGCTTAATGAAAAACTGTTTTTT. This gives the protein CASSPTGLNEKLFF. The full variable domain, its missing parts supplied by reference TRBV5-1 and TRBJ1-4, is KAGVTQTPRYLIKTRGQQVTLSCSPISGHRSVSWYQQTPGQGLQFLFEYFSETQRNKGNFPGRFSGRQFSNSRSEMNVSTLELGDSALYLCASSPTGLNEKLFFGSGTQLSVL.

This clonotype came up a few times. V is TRBV6-1 and J is TRBJ1-2; D may be TRBD1 (5 bases). This CDR3 has 15 residues. Germline-derived CDR1 and CDR2 are MNHNS and SASEGT. Trimming took 3 bases from V and 3 from J, leaving 14 bases between them. The CDR3 DNA reads TGTGCCAGCAGTGATCTGTTTGGGGGTGACTATGGCTACACCTTC. It is translated as CASSDLFGGDYGYTF.

This clonotype occurred a few times. The chain uses TRBV20-1 and TRBJ2-7; the match to TRBD2 covers 7 bases. CDR1 is DFQATT and CDR2 is SNEGSKA in the germline V gene (reference sequence). The CDR3 has 11 residues. CDR3 amino acids: CAGEWSYEQYF. In DNA, the CDR3 is TGCGCGGGGGAGTGGTCCTACGAGCAGTACTTC.

The chain employs TRBV7-9 and TRBJ2-5; a possible D gene is TRBD1 (6 bases). This CDR3 comprises 14 residues. Germline V gene data show CDR1 as SEHNR and CDR2 as FQNEAQ (reference sequence). V gave up 5 bases and J gave up 0 bases, with 10 bases separating them. CDR3 protein: CASSRDTHQETQYF. The CDR3 DNA reads TGTGCCAGCAGCCGGGACACCCACCAAGAGACCCAGTACTTC.

The CDR3 here is CASRGRQGINTEAFF. For the CDR3, the DNA is TGTGCCAGTAGGGGAAGACAGGGGATTAACACTGAAGCTTTCTTT. This rearrangement joins TRBV6-1 to TRBJ1-1, with TRBD1 identical over 8 bases. From germline, CDR1 is MNHNS and CDR2 SASEGT. The V segment lost 9 bases and the J segment 2 bases; nucleotides outside the gene matches: 11. The CDR3 covers 15 residues.

Worth noting for this clonotype: At one end, the junction sequence differs from germline, possibly due to a read error. The chain recombines TRBV28 with TRBJ2-3, with D possibly being TRBD1 or TRBD2 (6 bases each). Germline CDR1 and CDR2: MDHEN and SYDVKM. The length of the CDR3 is 15 residues. Here the CDR3 DNA reads TGTGCCAGCCATAAGGGGGTTACTAGCACAGATACGGAGTATTTT. It encodes CASHKGVTSTDTEYF. Full variable domain (missing parts from reference TRBV28 and TRBJ2-3): DVKVTQSSRYLVKRTGEKVFLECVQDMDHENMFWYRQDPGLGLRLIYFSYDVKMKEKGDIPEGYSVSREKKERFSLILESASTNQTSMYLCASHKGVTSTDTEYFGPGTRLTVL.

This clonotype was recorded a few times. The rearrangement links TRBV29-1 to TRBJ2-5; the match to TRBD2 covers 11 bases. The DNA end favors TRBJ2-1, so the J call may be wrong. Germline CDR1 is SQVTM and CDR2 is ANQGSEA. This CDR3 region has 14 residues. The CDR3 nucleotides are TGCAGCGTTGAAGAACTAGCGGGAGCGAATGAGCAGTTCTTC. This codes for CSVEELAGANEQFF.

The chain recombines TRBV11-2 with TRBJ2-1, with D unclear. Between the trimmed V and J ends, which lost 7 bases and 7 bases, there was a span of 14 bases. The CDR3 spans 13 residues. CDR1 SGHAT and CDR2 FQNNGV come from the germline V gene. In DNA, the CDR3 is TGTGCCAGCACCTCTAACGCGCGGAATGAGCAGTTCTTC. It translates to CASTSNARNEQFF. Full variable domain (outside the CDR3, taken from reference TRBV11-2 and TRBJ2-1): EAGVAQSPRYKIIEKRQSVAFWCNPISGHATLYWYQQILGQGPKLLIQFQNNGVVDDSQLPKDRFSAERLKGVDSTLKIQPAKLEDSAVYLCASTSNARNEQFFGPGTRLTVL.

The table lists this clonotype with a few counts. This chain joins TRBV14 and TRBJ2-5; D gene unclear. This CDR3 spans 12 amino acids. Germline V lookup: CDR1 SGHDN, CDR2 FVKESK. Trimming stripped 3 bases from V and 6 bases from J, with 8 bases between. CDR3 sequence reads: CASSHNTQTQYF. CDR3 bases: TGTGCCAGCAGCCATAACACACAGACCCAGTACTTC. Drawing the rest from reference TRBV14 and TRBJ2-5, the complete variable domain is EAGVTQFPSHSVIEKGQTVTLRCDPISGHDNLYWYRRVMGKEIKFLLHFVKESKQDESGMPNNRFLAERTGGTYSTLKVQPAELEDSGVYFCASSHNTQTQYFGPGTRLLVL.

This clonotype was recorded a few times. The chain links TRBV5-1 to TRBJ2-5; no clear D gene. Germline-derived CDR1 and CDR2 are SGHRS and YFSETQ. The V and J ends lost 0 bases and 2 bases respectively, with 17 bases between them. This CDR3 has 17 residues. CDR3 bases: TGCGCCAGCAGCTTGGGATTGGCGGTCCAGATACAAGAGACCCAGTACTTC. The encoded protein is CASSLGLAVQIQETQYF.

The chain carries TRBV25-1 and TRBJ2-5; 7 nucleotides match TRBD1. The J call may be wrong; the DNA end is better matched by TRBJ2-1. The CDR3 has 15 amino acids. CDR1 and CDR2 (germline): MGHDK, SYGVNS. CDR3 in DNA: TGTGCCAGCAGTGAACCGGCAATAACGACAGGGGAGCAGTTCTTC. It translates to CASSEPAITTGEQFF.

This clonotype was recorded a few times. The chain couples TRBV20-1 to TRBJ2-2; 10 bases match TRBD1. CDR3 size: 17 residues. Germline V CDR1 and CDR2: DFQATT, SNEGSKA (reference sequence). Trimming at V came to 2 bases and at J to 5 bases, leaving 11 bases not matched to a gene. As DNA, the CDR3 is TGCAGTGCTAGACCTTCTGTGACAGGGGGCCTTACCGGGGAGCTGTTTTTT. Translated, it gives CSARPSVTGGLTGELFF.

Regarding this clonotype: Compared with germline, one end of the junction differs, possibly owing to a read error. This sequence joins TRBV7-9 and TRBJ1-1; the D gene is possibly TRBD1 (6 bases). The CDR3 runs 14 residues. CDR1 and CDR2 from the germline V gene are SEHNR and FQNEAQ (reference sequence). As DNA, the CDR3 is TGTGTCAGCAGCAGGGGCTTCATGAACACTGAAGCTTTCTTT. Its protein is CVSSRGFMNTEAFF. The full variable domain, in which reference TRBV7-9 and TRBJ1-1 provide the parts outside the CDR3, is DTGVSQNPRHKITKRGQNVTFRCDPISEHNRLYWYRQTLGQGPEFLTYFQNEAQLEKSRLLSDRFSAERPKGSFSTLEIQRTEQGDSAMYLCVSSRGFMNTEAFFGQGTRLTVV.

The CDR3 region has the DNA TGTGCCAGCAGCCGGAACTGGAAGTACGAGCAGTACTTC. Its protein product is CASSRNWKYEQYF. The V and J genes are TRBV14 and TRBJ2-7; D call uncertain. V was trimmed by 4 bases and J by 4 bases, leaving 11 bases between them. The CDR3 has 13 residues. Germline CDR1 and CDR2: SGHDN and FVKESK.

The chain couples TRBV24-1 to TRBJ1-2; unclear D gene. The germline V gene has CDR1 KGHDR and CDR2 SFDVKD. V lost 4 bases to trimming and J lost 8 bases, with 16 bases between them. The CDR3 length is 14 residues. The CDR3 coding sequence is TGTGCCACCAGTGACGCCGGGCCACTTCAAGGCTACACCTTC. Its protein is CATSDAGPLQGYTF.

This clonotype was recorded a few times. The chain couples TRBV7-3 to TRBJ2-5; maybe TRBD1 (6 bases). Germline V gene lookup returns CDR1 SGHTA and CDR2 FQGTGA. Deletions cut 5 bases from V and 2 bases from J, with 15 bases between. The CDR3 is made up of 15 amino acids. The CDR3 DNA reads TGTGCCAGCAGCCTTGGACAGCGGAGACAAGAGACCCAGTACTTC. This sequence encodes CASSLGQRRQETQYF.

The chain joins TRBV4-1 to TRBJ1-4; a weak D match, TRBD1 (5 bases). V lost 3 bases to trimming and J lost 2 bases, with 10 bases between them. Germline CDR1 and CDR2: MGHRA and YSYEKL. The CDR3 has 15 residues. CDR3 bases: TGCGCCAGCAGCCAGGAGGGGAACACTAATGAAAAACTGTTTTTT. It translates to CASSQEGNTNEKLFF.

The sample holds a few counts of this clonotype. The rearrangement links TRBV10-3 to TRBJ2-6; D not resolved. CDR3 length: 17 residues. The germline V and J ends were trimmed by 9 bases and 2 bases, with 20 bases remaining between them. Per germline, CDR1 ENHRY and CDR2 SYGVKD. CDR3 protein: CAMSGQVDRAGANVLTF. The CDR3 nucleotides read TGTGCCATGTCCGGGCAGGTGGATCGCGCTGGGGCCAACGTCCTGACTTTC.

The gene calls are TRBV12-3 or TRBV12-4 and TRBJ2-5; TRBD1 aligns across 9 bases. The CDR3 runs to 15 residues. V lost 6 bases and J lost 7; bases outside the gene matches: 12. For the CDR3, the DNA is TGTGCCAGCAGCCCAGATTGGGACAGGGACGGGACCCAGTACTTC. It codes for CASSPDWDRDGTQYF.

CDR3 sequence: CASGSWTGQPQHF. CDR3 DNA sequence: TGTGCCAGCGGCAGTTGGACAGGGCAGCCCCAGCATTTT. V and J are TRBV2 and TRBJ1-5, with 8 bases identical to TRBD1. Per germline, CDR1 SNHLY and CDR2 FYNNEI. Germline trimming cut 8 bases from V and 7 bases from J; bases unmatched to any gene: 7. The CDR3 length is 13 residues.

The rearrangement joins TRBV11-2 to TRBJ2-3; no reliable D call. Trimming cost V 5 bases and J 0 bases, with 12 bases left between them. Per the germline V gene, CDR1 is SGHAT and CDR2 is FQNNGV. This CDR3 comprises 15 residues. The CDR3: CASSPGPPSTDTQYF. In nucleotides, the CDR3 is TGTGCCAGCAGCCCGGGCCCGCCAAGCACAGATACGCAGTATTTT.

A few counts support this clonotype. The chain recombines TRBV6-5 with TRBJ2-1; possible D gene TRBD2, 5 bases. CDR1 is MNHEY and CDR2 is SVGAGI in the germline V gene. The V gene lost 2 bases and the J gene lost 4 bases, with 12 bases spanning the gap. The CDR3 is 15 residues long. DNA for the CDR3: TGTGCCAGCAGTTACCGTAACGGAGGTTACAATGAGCAGTTCTTC. Protein product: CASSYRNGGYNEQFF.